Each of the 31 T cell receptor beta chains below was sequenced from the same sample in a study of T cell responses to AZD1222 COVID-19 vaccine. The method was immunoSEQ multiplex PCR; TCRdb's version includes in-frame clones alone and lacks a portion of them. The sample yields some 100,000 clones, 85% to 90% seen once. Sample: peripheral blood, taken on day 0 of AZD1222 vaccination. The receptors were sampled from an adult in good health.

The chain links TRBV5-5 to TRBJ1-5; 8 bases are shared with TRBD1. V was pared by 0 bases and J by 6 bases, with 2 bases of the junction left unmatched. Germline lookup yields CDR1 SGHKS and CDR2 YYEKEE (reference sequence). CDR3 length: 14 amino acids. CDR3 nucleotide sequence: TGTGCCAGCAGCTTGGTTACAGGGGGTCAGCCCCAGCATTTT. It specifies CASSLVTGGQPQHF.

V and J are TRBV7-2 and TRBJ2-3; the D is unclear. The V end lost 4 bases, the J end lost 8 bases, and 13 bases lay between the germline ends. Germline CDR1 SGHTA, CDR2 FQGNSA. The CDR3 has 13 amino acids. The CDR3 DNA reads TGTGCCAGCAGCTCGTATACTGGTGGTACGCAGTATTTT. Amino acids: CASSSYTGGTQYF.

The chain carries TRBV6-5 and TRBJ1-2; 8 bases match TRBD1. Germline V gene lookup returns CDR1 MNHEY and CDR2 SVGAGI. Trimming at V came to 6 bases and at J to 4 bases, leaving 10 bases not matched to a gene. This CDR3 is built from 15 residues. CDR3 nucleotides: TGTGCCAGCAGAACCACAGGGGGTCGTGGCTATGGCTACACCTTC. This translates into CASRTTGGRGYGYTF.

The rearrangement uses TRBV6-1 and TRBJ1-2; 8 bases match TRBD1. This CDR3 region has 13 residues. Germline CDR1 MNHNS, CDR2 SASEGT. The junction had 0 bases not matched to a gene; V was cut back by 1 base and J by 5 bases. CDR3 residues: CASSEDRGYGYTF. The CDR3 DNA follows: TGTGCCAGCAGTGAAGACAGGGGGTATGGCTACACCTTC.

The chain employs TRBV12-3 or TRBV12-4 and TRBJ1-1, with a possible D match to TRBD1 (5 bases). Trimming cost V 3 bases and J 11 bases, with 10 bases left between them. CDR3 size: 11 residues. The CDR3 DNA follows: TGTGCCAGCAGTTTGACCAGGGCGGCTTTCTTT. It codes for CASSLTRAAFF.

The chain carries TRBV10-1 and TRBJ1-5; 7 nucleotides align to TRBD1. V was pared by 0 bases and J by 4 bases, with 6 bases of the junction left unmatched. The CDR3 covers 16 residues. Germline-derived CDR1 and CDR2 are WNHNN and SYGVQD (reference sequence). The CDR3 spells CASSESPRQGNQPQHF. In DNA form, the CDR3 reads TGCGCCAGCAGTGAGTCGCCTCGACAGGGAAATCAGCCCCAGCATTTT.

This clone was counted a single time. CDR3 coding DNA: TGTGCCAGCAGCCCATCTAGCGGGAGCTCCGGGGAGCTGTTTTTT. As protein: CASSPSSGSSGELFF. The chain couples TRBV6-5 to TRBJ2-2, with TRBD2 identical over 10 bases. V lost 6 bases and J lost 6; bases outside the gene matches: 7. From germline, CDR1 is MNHEY and CDR2 SVGAGI. The CDR3 totals 15 residues.

CDR3 in amino acids: CASSFVVGYEQYF. The CDR3 region has the DNA TGTGCCAGCAGCTTCGTAGTGGGTTACGAGCAGTACTTC. This chain uses TRBV7-9 with TRBJ2-7, with D hard to call. Germline values: CDR1 SEHNR, CDR2 FQNEAQ (reference sequence). With 3 bases removed from V and 4 bases from J, the gap between germline ends came to 10 bases. The CDR3 runs to 13 residues.

CDR3 region: CASSWRGDTEAFF. The CDR3 coding sequence is TGTGCCAGCAGCTGGAGGGGTGACACTGAAGCTTTCTTT. The chain recombines TRBV11-2 with TRBJ1-1; possibly TRBD1 for D (5 bases). The CDR3 totals 13 residues. Trimming removed 4 bases from V and 3 bases from J, with 9 bases in between. The germline CDR1 and CDR2 sequences are SGHAT and FQNNGV.

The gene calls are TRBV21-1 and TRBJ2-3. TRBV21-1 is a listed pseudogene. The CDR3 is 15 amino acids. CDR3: CASSGPGARTDTQYF. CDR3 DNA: TGTGCCAGCAGCGGCCCCGGGGCTCGCACAGATACGCAGTATTTT.

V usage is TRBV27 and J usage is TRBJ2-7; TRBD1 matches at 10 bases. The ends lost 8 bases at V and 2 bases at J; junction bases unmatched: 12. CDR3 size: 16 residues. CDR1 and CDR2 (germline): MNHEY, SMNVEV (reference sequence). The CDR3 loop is CASLKLRDRGPYEQYF. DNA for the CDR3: TGTGCCAGCCTAAAACTCCGGGACAGGGGACCCTACGAGCAGTACTTC.

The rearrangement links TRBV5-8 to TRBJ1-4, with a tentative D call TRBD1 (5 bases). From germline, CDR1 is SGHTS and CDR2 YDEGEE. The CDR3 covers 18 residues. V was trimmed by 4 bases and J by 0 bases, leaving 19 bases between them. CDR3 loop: CASSRCGGDDATNEKLFF. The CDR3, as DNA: TGTGCCAGCAGCCGGTGCGGGGGGGACGATGCAACTAATGAAAAACTGTTTTTT.

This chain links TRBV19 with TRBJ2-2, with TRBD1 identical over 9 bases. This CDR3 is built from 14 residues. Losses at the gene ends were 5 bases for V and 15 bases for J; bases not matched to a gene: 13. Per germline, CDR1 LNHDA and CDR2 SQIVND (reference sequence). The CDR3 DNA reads TGTGCCAGTAGTCTCCAGCTAGACAGGGGGACGGTGTTTTTT. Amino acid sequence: CASSLQLDRGTVFF.

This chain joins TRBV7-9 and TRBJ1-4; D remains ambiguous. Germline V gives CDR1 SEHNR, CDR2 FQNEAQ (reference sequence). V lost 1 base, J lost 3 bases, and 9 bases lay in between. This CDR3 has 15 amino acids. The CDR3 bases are TGTGCCAGCAGCTTAGATTACACCTCTAATGAAAAACTGTTTTTT. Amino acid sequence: CASSLDYTSNEKLFF.

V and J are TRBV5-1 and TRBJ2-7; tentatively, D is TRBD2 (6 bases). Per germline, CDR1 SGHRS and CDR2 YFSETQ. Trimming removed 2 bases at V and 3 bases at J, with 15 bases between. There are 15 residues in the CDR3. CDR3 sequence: CASSFDTEGFYEQYF. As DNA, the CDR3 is TGCGCCAGCAGCTTTGACACGGAGGGTTTCTACGAGCAGTACTTC.

The CDR3, as DNA: TGTGCCAGTAGTATGGGTGGACATTCACCCCTCCACTTT. Translation: CASSMGGHSPLHF. The chain is built from TRBV19 and TRBJ1-6; no clear D gene. The CDR3 runs to 13 residues. The germline gives CDR1 LNHDA, CDR2 SQIVND (reference sequence). Trimming took off 3 bases at V and 8 bases at J, with 8 bases between the two ends.

CDR3 bases: TGTGCCAGCACTCTTTTATTAGGACAGGGCCAGTTCTTC. Protein: CASTLLLGQGQFF. The chain recombines TRBV12-3 or TRBV12-4 with TRBJ2-1, with TRBD1 identical over 8 bases. Trimming at V came to 7 bases and at J to 13 bases, leaving 12 bases not matched to a gene. The CDR3 runs to 13 residues.

CDR3 amino acids: CASSASPGQGAIQAFF. The CDR3 region has the DNA TGTGCCAGCAGTGCATCCCCGGGACAGGGGGCTATTCAAGCTTTCTTT. V gene TRBV6-1 combines with J gene TRBJ1-1, with 12 bases aligning to TRBD1. The J segment lost 9 bases and the V segment lost 4 bases, leaving 12 bases of the junction unmatched. This CDR3 region has 16 residues. The germline CDR1 and CDR2 sequences are MNHNS and SASEGT.

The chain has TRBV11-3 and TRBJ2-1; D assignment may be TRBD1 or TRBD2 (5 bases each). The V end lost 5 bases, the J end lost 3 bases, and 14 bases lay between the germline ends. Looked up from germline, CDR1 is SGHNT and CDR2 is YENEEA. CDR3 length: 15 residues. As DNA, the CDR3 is TGTGCCAGCAGCCAAGCCTGGGACGGCTACAATGAGCAGTTCTTC. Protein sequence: CASSQAWDGYNEQFF.

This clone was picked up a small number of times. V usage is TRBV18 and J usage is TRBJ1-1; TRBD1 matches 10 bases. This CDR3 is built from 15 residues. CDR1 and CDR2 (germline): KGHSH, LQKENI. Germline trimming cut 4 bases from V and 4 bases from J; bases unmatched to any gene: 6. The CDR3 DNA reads TGTGCCAGCTCACTGCGACAGGGGGCGAGCACTGAAGCTTTCTTT. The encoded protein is CASSLRQGASTEAFF.

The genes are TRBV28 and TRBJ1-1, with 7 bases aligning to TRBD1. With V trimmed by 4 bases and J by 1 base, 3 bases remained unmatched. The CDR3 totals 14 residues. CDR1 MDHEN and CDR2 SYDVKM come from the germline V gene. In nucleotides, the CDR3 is TGTGCCAGCAGTTCTCCAGGGGGGAACACTGAAGCTTTCTTT. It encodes CASSSPGGNTEAFF.

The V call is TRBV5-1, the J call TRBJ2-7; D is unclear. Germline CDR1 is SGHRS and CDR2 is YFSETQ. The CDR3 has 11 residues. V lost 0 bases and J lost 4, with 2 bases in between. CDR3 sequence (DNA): TGCGCCAGCAGCTTGGAATACGAGCAGTACTTC. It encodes CASSLEYEQYF.

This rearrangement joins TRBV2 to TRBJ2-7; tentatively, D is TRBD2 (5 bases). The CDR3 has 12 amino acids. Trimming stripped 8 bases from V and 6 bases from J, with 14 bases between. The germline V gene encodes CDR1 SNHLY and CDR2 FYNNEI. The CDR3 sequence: CASELAGGEQYF. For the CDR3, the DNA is TGTGCCAGCGAGCTAGCCGGTGGCGAGCAGTACTTC.

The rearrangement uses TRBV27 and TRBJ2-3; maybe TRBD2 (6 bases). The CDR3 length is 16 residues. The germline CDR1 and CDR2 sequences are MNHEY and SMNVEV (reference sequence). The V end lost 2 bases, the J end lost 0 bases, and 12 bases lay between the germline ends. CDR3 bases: TGTGCCAGCAGTTTACTAGCGTCGGGGAGCACAGATACGCAGTATTTT. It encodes CASSLLASGSTDTQYF.

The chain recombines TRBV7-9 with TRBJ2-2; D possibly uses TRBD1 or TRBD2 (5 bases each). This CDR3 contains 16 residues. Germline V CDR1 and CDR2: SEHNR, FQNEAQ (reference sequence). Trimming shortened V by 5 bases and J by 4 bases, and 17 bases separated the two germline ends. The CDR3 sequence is CASSRWGYQSTGELFF. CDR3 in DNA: TGTGCCAGCAGCCGCTGGGGGTACCAGAGCACCGGGGAGCTGTTTTTT.

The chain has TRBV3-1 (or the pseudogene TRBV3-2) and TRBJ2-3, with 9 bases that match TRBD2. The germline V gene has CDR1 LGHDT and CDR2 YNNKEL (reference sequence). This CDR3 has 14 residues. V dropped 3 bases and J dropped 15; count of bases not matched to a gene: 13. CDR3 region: CASSHDYAAGGPYF. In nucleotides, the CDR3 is TGTGCCAGCAGCCATGATTATGCGGCGGGGGGGCCATATTTT.

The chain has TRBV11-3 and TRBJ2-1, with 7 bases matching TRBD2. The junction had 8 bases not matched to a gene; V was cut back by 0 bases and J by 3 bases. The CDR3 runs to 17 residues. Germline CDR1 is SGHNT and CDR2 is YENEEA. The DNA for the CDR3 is TGTGCCAGCAGCTTAGATTGGCGGGGGTCGAACTACAATGAGCAGTTCTTC. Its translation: CASSLDWRGSNYNEQFF.

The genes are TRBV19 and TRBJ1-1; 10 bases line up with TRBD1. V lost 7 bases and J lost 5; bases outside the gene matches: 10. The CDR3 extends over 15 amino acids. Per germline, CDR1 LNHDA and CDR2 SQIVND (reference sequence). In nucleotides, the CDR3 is TGTGCCAGTATCGACCGGGGACAGGGGAAAACTGAAGCTTTCTTT. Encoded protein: CASIDRGQGKTEAFF.

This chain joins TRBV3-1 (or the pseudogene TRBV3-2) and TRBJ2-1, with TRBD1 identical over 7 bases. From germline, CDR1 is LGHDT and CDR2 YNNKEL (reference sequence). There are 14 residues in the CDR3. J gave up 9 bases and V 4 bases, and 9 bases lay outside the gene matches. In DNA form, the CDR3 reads TGTGCCAGCAGCCTCGACAGGGAAGTGGGTGAGCAGTTCTTC. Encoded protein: CASSLDREVGEQFF.

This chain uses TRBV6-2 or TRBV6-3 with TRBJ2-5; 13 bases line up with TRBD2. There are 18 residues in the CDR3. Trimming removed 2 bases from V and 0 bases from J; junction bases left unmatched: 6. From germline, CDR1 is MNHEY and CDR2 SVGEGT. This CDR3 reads CASSYHGTSGTDQETQYF. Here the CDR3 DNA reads TGTGCCAGCAGTTACCACGGGACTAGCGGGACCGACCAAGAGACCCAGTACTTC.

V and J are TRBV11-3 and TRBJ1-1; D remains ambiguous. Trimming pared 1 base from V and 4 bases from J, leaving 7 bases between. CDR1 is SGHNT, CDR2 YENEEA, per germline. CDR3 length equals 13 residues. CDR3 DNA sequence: TGTGCCAGCAGCTTAGTGGCTCTCACTGAAGCTTTCTTT. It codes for CASSLVALTEAFF.